Each of the 12 T cell receptor beta chains below was sequenced from the same sample in a study of Graves' ophthalmopathy and Graves' hyperthyroidism. Beta-chain TCR CDR3 regions were amplified from RNA transcripts. The workflow started with a first-round RT-PCR run with HTBI primers and then moved on to a second-round multiplex PCR. Each CDR3 protein is one row after TCRdb ran MiXCR on the multiplex PCR reads. This table has around 15,000 distinct CDR3 sequences, roughly 46% appearing once. Sequenced input: peripheral blood. These receptors were obtained from a woman in her thirties or forties with stable Graves' hyperthyroidism.

For this clonotype: It may be a read error: a sequence one base away is much more abundant. The chain employs TRBV12-3 or TRBV12-4 and TRBJ1-6; D is ambiguous. This CDR3 is built from 13 residues. V was pared by 5 bases and J by 9 bases, with 11 bases between. Here the CDR3 reads CASSQERSSPLHF. In nucleotides, the CDR3 is TGTGCCAGCAGTCAAGAGAGGAGTTCACCCCTCCACTTT.

In its sample, this clonotype was seen once. This chain connects TRBV10-2 to TRBJ2-7, with D unresolved. CDR3 length equals 12 residues. CDR1 and CDR2 from the germline V gene are WSHSY and SAAADI. V lost 10 bases to trimming and J lost 7 bases, with 17 bases between them. CDR3 nucleotides: TGCGCCATTTCGGACGCGAGCAGGGAGCAGTACTTC. Translation gives CAISDASREQYF.

The V gene is TRBV20-1, the J gene TRBJ1-2; D unresolved. Between the trimmed V and J ends, which lost 8 bases and 0 bases, there was a span of 10 bases. In germline, CDR1 is DFQATT, CDR2 SNEGSKA (reference sequence). The CDR3 spans 12 residues. The CDR3 spells CSTYEANYGYTF. The CDR3 nucleotides read TGCAGTACCTATGAAGCTAACTATGGCTACACCTTC.

For this clonotype: A much larger clonotype is one base distant, so this may be a read error. The chain couples TRBV20-1 to TRBJ2-1; D unclear. This CDR3 contains 15 residues. Germline V gene lookup returns CDR1 DFQATT and CDR2 SNEGSKA (reference sequence). The CDR3 region has the DNA TGCAGTGCTAGAGACCCGAAACAAGATAACAATGAGCGGTTCTTC. Translated: CSARDPKQDNNERFF.

This clonotype was found many times. The chain links TRBV20-1 to TRBJ2-3; D remains unclear. V dropped 5 bases and J dropped 2 bases, with 17 bases sitting between them. CDR3 size: 15 residues. Germline CDR1 is DFQATT and CDR2 is SNEGSKA (reference sequence). CDR3 region: CSALPDRYPTDTQYF. The CDR3, as DNA: TGCAGTGCTCTCCCGGACCGTTACCCCACAGATACGCAGTATTTT.

As for this clonotype: Since a much larger clone is just one base distant, this may be a read error. This chain connects TRBV20-1 to TRBJ2-1; possible D gene TRBD2, 5 bases. This CDR3 region has 15 residues. Trimming stripped 0 bases from V and 2 bases from J, with 11 bases between. Per the germline V gene, CDR1 is DFQATT and CDR2 is SNEGSKA (reference sequence). CDR3 amino acids: CSARELEPPYNEQFF. Written as DNA, the CDR3 is TGCAGTGCTAGAGAACTAGAACCTCCCTACAATGAGCAGTTCTTC.

This clonotype turned up a few times. The chain links TRBV6-2 or TRBV6-3 to TRBJ2-7; 9 bases map to TRBD1. Germline-derived CDR1 and CDR2 are MNHEY and SVGEGT. V shed 6 bases, J shed 0 bases, and the junction held 3 bases outside the gene matches. This CDR3 has 14 amino acids. CDR3 loop: CASRGTGSSYEQYF. The CDR3 DNA follows: TGTGCCAGCAGAGGGACAGGGAGCTCCTACGAGCAGTACTTC.

A word on this clonotype: The conserved final phenylalanine or tryptophan is absent from the CDR3, which likely points to a read error. J is TRBJ2-3 and V is TRBV9; D uncertain. CDR1 SGDLS and CDR2 YYNGEE come from the germline V gene. There are 14 residues in the CDR3. The CDR3 sequence: CASSADSFTDTQYS. The DNA of the CDR3 is TGTGCCAGCAGCGCAGACTCCTTCACAGATACACAGTATTCT.

The V gene is TRBV12-3 or TRBV12-4, the J gene TRBJ2-1; D is perhaps TRBD2 (5 bases). This CDR3 is 15 amino acids long. V was clipped by 3 bases and J by 1 base, with 10 bases between them. The CDR3 DNA follows: TGTGCCAGCAGTTTTCAAGCGGTATCCTACAATGAGCAGTTCTTC. Translated, it gives CASSFQAVSYNEQFF.

This chain links TRBV20-1 with TRBJ2-2; D not resolved. The V gene lost 3 bases and the J gene lost 6 bases, with 2 bases spanning the gap. Germline V gives CDR1 DFQATT, CDR2 SNEGSKA (reference sequence). CDR3 length: 10 amino acids. In DNA, the CDR3 is TGCAGTGCTAGGCCCGGGGAGCTGTTTTTT. Residues: CSARPGELFF.

This clonotype was seen only a few times. The DNA for the CDR3 is TGTGCCAGCAGCGTCCACCGGGCCCTTGAGGGTGATGGCTACACCTTC. As protein: CASSVHRALEGDGYTF. The chain has TRBV25-1 and TRBJ1-2; D is ambiguous. The CDR3 covers 16 residues. V was trimmed by 6 bases and J by 6 bases, leaving 23 bases between them. Germline lookup yields CDR1 MGHDK and CDR2 SYGVNS.

The chain uses TRBV2 and TRBJ2-7; 8 bases agree with TRBD1. Germline CDR1 and CDR2: SNHLY and FYNNEI. The CDR3 is made up of 13 amino acids. V was pared by 7 bases and J by 2 bases, with 4 bases of the junction left unmatched. This CDR3 reads CASMETGAYEQYF. DNA for the CDR3: TGTGCCAGCATGGAGACAGGGGCCTACGAGCAGTACTTC.